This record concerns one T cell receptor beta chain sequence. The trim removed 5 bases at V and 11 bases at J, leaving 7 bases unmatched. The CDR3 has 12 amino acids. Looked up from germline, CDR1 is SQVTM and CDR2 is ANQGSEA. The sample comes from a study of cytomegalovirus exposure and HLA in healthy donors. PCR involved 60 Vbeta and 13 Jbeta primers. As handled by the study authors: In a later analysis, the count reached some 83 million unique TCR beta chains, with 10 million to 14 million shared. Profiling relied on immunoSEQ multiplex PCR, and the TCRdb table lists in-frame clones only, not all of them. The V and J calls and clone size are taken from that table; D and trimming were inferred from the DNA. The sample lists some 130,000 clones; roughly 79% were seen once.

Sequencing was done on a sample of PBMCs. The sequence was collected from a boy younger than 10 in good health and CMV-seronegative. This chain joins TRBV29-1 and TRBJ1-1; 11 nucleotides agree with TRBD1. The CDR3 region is CSVPGQGAGAFF. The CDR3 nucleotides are TGCAGCGTTCCCGGACAGGGGGCGGGGGCTTTCTTT. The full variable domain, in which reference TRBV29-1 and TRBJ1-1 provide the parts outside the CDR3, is SAVISQKPSRDICQRGTSLTIQCQVDSQVTMMFWYRQQPGQSLTLIATANQGSEATYESGFVIDKFPISRPNLTFSTLTVSNMSPEDSSIYLCSVPGQGAGAFFGQGTRLTVV.